These T cell receptor beta chains were read from a single sample in a study of PD-1 blockade in mismatch repair-deficient tumors. The data were produced by immunoSEQ multiplex PCR, yet TCRdb's version contains in-frame clones alone and is incomplete. This table holds 95,000 to 150,000 clones, about 88% found once. Sequences were derived from peripheral blood, sampled 44 weeks after starting pembrolizumab. These receptors all stem from an adult with mismatch repair-deficient cancer. Both conserved end residues are trimmed from each CDR3.

CDR3: ASSQVPLGDRTT
J: TRBJ1-1
length: 12
V: TRBV5-4

CDR3: SVGVRPGYGYT
J: TRBJ1-2
length: 11
V: TRBV29-1

CDR3: ATSREEGRVDQPQH
J: TRBJ1-5
length: 14
V: TRBV15

CDR3: AWSDEGLDGYT
J: TRBJ1-2
length: 11
V: TRBV30

CDR3: ATSREGWAGGGTDTQY
J: TRBJ2-3
length: 16
V: TRBV15

CDR3: ASSLVGYEQY
J: TRBJ2-7
length: 10
V: TRBV5-8

CDR3: SVVRFPGSYNEQF
J: TRBJ2-1
length: 13
V: TRBV29-1

CDR3: ASSFWGSGANVLT
J: TRBJ2-6
length: 13
V: TRBV28

CDR3: ASSFTNFYEQY
J: TRBJ2-7
length: 11
V: TRBV6-6

CDR3: ASSSTGSVQY
J: TRBJ2-3
length: 10
V: TRBV28

CDR3: ASSESRRQETQY
J: TRBJ2-5
length: 12
V: TRBV10-2

CDR3: ASSVVGTGTADTQY
J: TRBJ2-3
length: 14
V: TRBV9

CDR3: ASSLAVEQF
J: TRBJ2-1
length: 9
V: TRBV4-1

CDR3: ASTNPPNQPQH
J: TRBJ1-5
length: 11
V: TRBV6-6

CDR3: ASSYGLAGAGELF
J: TRBJ2-2
length: 13
V: TRBV6-5

CDR3: ASSLLPGRLAGDLEQY
J: TRBJ2-7
length: 16
V: TRBV28

CDR3: AWNRQGFLNGHDIRPATTQY
J: TRBJ2-3
length: 20
V: TRBV30

CDR3: ASSLSPRTTLYGYT
J: TRBJ1-2
length: 14
V: TRBV27

CDR3: ASSLIDTPSNQPQH
J: TRBJ1-5
length: 14
V: TRBV7-8

CDR3: ASTTDTWRDGYT
J: TRBJ1-2
length: 12
V: TRBV6-5

CDR3: ASSPYIGEMNTEAF
J: TRBJ1-1
length: 14
V: TRBV14

CDR3: ASSYRQGAFEQF
J: TRBJ2-1
length: 12
V: TRBV6-5

CDR3: ASSYSETGKNIQY
J: TRBJ2-4
length: 13
V: TRBV6-5

CDR3: SVEVRVVAF
J: TRBJ1-1
length: 9
V: TRBV29-1

CDR3: ASSLVGGGYT
J: TRBJ1-2
length: 10
V: TRBV11-3

CDR3: ASSQTGIGYT
J: TRBJ1-2
length: 10
V: TRBV6-5

CDR3: ASTPSDLAGAGELF
J: TRBJ2-2
length: 14
V: TRBV11-2

CDR3: ASSLGGGLSGEQY
J: TRBJ2-7
length: 13
V: TRBV5-4

CDR3: ASSPGPRAGNTIY
J: TRBJ1-3
length: 13
V: TRBV13

CDR3: ASSSFGPSGANVLT
J: TRBJ2-6
length: 14
V: TRBV28

CDR3: ASSSLTRSGTSGAYEQY
J: TRBJ2-7
length: 17
V: TRBV7-9

CDR3: ASSPSLGGYEQY
J: TRBJ2-7
length: 12
V: TRBV11-2

CDR3: ASSSGAGFLFYYGYT
J: TRBJ1-2
length: 15
V: TRBV5-6

CDR3: ASSQDIRAGYYEQY
J: TRBJ2-7
length: 14
V: TRBV4-3

CDR3: ASSQLGGPYEQY
J: TRBJ2-7
length: 12
V: TRBV4-1

CDR3: ASSQVVSSYNEQF
J: TRBJ2-1
length: 13
V: TRBV16

CDR3: ASSPQGVAGEGPYEQY
J: TRBJ2-7
length: 16
V: TRBV7-9

CDR3: ASSEPVSYGYT
J: TRBJ1-2
length: 11
V: TRBV2

CDR3: SVDRGPGGSDTQY
J: TRBJ2-3
length: 13
V: TRBV29-1

CDR3: ASSTGTSGYNEQF
J: TRBJ2-1
length: 13
V: TRBV13

CDR3: ASSPLAGVGDEQF
J: TRBJ2-1
length: 13
V: TRBV27

CDR3: ASSYGLAGGHTQY
J: TRBJ2-3
length: 13
V: TRBV6-5

CDR3: ASSQDIGPETQY
J: TRBJ2-5
length: 12
V: TRBV4-3

CDR3: ASSTNYGTAVSYEQY
J: TRBJ2-7
length: 15
V: TRBV7-8

CDR3: ASSDPSGRAGTGELF
J: TRBJ2-2
length: 15
V: TRBV25-1

CDR3: ASSQDWGSGADTQY
J: TRBJ2-3
length: 14
V: TRBV4-3

CDR3: ASSLLQGIEDNEQF
J: TRBJ2-1
length: 14
V: TRBV27

CDR3: ASSLFQGTEAF
J: TRBJ1-1
length: 11
V: TRBV27

CDR3: ASSFPGHSVTQY
J: TRBJ2-5
length: 12
V: TRBV7-9

CDR3: ASRPEYRAVGELF
J: TRBJ2-2
length: 13
V: TRBV5-1

CDR3: ASSFSGYEQY
J: TRBJ2-7
length: 10
V: TRBV11-3

CDR3: ASSLDRDGYYEQY
J: TRBJ2-7
length: 13
V: TRBV5-6

CDR3: ASTLTGTQPQH
J: TRBJ1-5
length: 11
V: TRBV2